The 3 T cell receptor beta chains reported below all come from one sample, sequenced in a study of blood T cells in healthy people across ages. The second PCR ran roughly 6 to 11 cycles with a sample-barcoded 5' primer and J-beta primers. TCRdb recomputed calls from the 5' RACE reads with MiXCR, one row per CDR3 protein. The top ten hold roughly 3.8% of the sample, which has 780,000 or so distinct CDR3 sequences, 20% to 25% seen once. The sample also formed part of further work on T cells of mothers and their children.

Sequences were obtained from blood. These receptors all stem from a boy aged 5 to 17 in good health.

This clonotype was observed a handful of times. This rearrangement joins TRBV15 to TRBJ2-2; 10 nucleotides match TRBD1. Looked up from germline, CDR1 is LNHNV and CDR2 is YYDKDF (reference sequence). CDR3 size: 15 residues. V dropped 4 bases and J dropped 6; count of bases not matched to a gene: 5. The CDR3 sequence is CATSIPGQGSGELFF. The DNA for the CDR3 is TGTGCCACCAGCATACCGGGACAGGGGTCCGGGGAGCTGTTTTTT. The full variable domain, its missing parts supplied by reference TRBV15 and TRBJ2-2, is DAMVIQNPRYQVTQFGKPVTLSCSQTLNHNVMYWYQQKSSQAPKLLFHYYDKDFNNEADTPDNFQSRRPNTSFCFLDIRSPGLGDTAMYLCATSIPGQGSGELFFGEGSRLTVL.

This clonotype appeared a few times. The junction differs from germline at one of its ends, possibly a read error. The CDR3 nucleotides are TGTGCCAGCAGCCAAGCCGGCAACACTGAAGCTTTCTTT. Its protein product is CASSQAGNTEAFF. V and J are TRBV4-1 and TRBJ1-1; no definite D call. The CDR3 spans 13 residues. The germline gives CDR1 MGHRA, CDR2 YSYEKL.

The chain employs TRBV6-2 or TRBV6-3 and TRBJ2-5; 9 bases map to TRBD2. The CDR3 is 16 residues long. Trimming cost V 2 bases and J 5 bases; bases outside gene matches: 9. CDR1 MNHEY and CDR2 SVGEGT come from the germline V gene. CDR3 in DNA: TGTGCCAGCAGTTACACCTTCGGACTAGCGTTTGAGACCCAGTACTTC. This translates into CASSYTFGLAFETQYF.